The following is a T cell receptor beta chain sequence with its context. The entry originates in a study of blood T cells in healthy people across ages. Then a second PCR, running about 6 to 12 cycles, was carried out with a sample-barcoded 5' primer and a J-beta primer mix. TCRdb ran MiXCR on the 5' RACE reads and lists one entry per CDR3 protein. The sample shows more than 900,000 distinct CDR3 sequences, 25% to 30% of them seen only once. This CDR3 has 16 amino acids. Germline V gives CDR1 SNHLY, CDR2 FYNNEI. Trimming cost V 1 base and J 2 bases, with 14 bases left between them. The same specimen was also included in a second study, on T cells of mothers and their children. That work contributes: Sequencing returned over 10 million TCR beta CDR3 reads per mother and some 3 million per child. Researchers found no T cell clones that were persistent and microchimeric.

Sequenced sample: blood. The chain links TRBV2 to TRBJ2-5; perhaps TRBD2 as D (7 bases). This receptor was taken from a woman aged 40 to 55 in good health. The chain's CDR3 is CASSEGGAGAQETQYF. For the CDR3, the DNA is TGTGCCAGCAGTGAAGGCGGGGCGGGGGCTCAAGAGACCCAGTACTTC.